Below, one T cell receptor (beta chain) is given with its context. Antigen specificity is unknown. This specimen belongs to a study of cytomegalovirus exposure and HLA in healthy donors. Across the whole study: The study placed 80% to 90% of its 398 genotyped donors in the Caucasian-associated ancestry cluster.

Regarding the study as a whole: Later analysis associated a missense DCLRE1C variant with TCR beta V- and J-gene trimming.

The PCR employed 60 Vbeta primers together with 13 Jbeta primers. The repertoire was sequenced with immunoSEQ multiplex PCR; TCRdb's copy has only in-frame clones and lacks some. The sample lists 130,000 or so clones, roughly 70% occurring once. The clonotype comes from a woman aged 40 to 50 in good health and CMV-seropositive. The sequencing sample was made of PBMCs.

Here the CDR3 DNA reads TGTGCCAGCAGCCACACTAGCGGGGCGAACACCGGGGAGCTGTTTTTT. This translates into CASSHTSGANTGELFF. V and J are TRBV9 and TRBJ2-2; 10 bases line up with TRBD2. Unmatched junction bases numbered 3, after V lost 4 bases and J lost 0 bases. This CDR3 region has 16 residues. Looked up from germline, CDR1 is SGDLS and CDR2 is YYNGEE.